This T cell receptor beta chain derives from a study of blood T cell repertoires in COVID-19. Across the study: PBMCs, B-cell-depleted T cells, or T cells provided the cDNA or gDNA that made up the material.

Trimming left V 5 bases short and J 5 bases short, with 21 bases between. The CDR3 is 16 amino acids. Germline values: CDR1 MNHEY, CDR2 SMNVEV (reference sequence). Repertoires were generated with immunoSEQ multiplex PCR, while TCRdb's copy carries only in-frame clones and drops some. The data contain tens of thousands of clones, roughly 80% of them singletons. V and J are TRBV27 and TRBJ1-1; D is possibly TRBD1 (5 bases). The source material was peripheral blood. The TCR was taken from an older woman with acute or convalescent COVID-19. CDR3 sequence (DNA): TGTGCCAGCAGTCCGCCCCGGACCGCGGGGGGGACTGAAGCTTTCTTT. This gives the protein CASSPPRTAGGTEAFF.